The 28 T cell receptor beta chains in this list originate from one sample, sequenced in a study of blood T cell repertoires in COVID-19. Produced via immunoSEQ multiplex PCR; TCRdb's table is partial and in-frame only. The table lists 130,000 to 150,000 clones, more than 70% of them singletons. Sequenced sample: peripheral blood. These receptors all stem from a human donor in a cohort sampled during active COVID-19.

The V and J genes are TRBV6-6 and TRBJ2-3, with TRBD2 matching 9 bases. Germline values: CDR1 MNHNY, CDR2 SVGAGI (reference sequence). V dropped 6 bases and J dropped 2; count of bases not matched to a gene: 6. The CDR3 length is 15 residues. The CDR3 loop reads CASRSLAGITDTQYF. DNA for the CDR3: TGTGCCAGCAGATCTCTAGCGGGGATCACAGATACGCAGTATTTT.

The rearrangement joins TRBV19 to TRBJ2-5; D ambiguous. This CDR3 has 14 amino acids. Germline CDR1 and CDR2: LNHDA and SQIVND (reference sequence). The V gene lost 6 bases and the J gene lost 4 bases, with 15 bases spanning the gap. The CDR3, as DNA: TGTGCCAGTAGGAATCAGGTCCCCGCAGAGACCCAGTACTTC. Translating gives CASRNQVPAETQYF.

The chain is built from TRBV6-5 and TRBJ1-4; possibly TRBD1 for D (5 bases). CDR3 length: 15 residues. Germline CDR1 is MNHEY and CDR2 is SVGAGI. The V end was cut by 5 bases, the J end by 7 bases, with 17 bases between. CDR3 amino acids: CASSPDRSDTEKLFF. The CDR3, as DNA: TGTGCCAGCAGTCCCGACAGATCCGATACTGAAAAACTGTTTTTT.

The V and J genes are TRBV5-1 and TRBJ2-1, with 7 bases identical to TRBD1. The CDR3 spans 17 residues. Germline CDR1 reads SGHRS; CDR2 reads YFSETQ. V dropped 4 bases and J dropped 6; count of bases not matched to a gene: 16. CDR3 sequence: CASSLQLTGYFSNEQFF. The CDR3 DNA reads TGCGCCAGCAGCCTACAACTGACAGGGTACTTTAGCAATGAGCAGTTCTTC.

The chain combines TRBV27 with TRBJ2-5; 8 bases are a match to TRBD2. CDR3 length: 15 amino acids. Germline V gene data show CDR1 as MNHEY and CDR2 as SMNVEV (reference sequence). J gave up 2 bases and V 2 bases, and 4 bases lay outside the gene matches. The CDR3: CASSLAGGSQETQYF. Here the CDR3 DNA reads TGTGCCAGCAGTTTAGCGGGGGGAAGTCAAGAGACCCAGTACTTC.

V is TRBV6-1 and J is TRBJ2-7; 10 nucleotides agree with TRBD2. The V and J ends lost 3 bases and 2 bases, in that order; junction bases with no gene match: 10. The germline CDR1 and CDR2 sequences are MNHNS and SASEGT. This CDR3 comprises 17 residues. The CDR3 spells CASSDRKLAGIAYEQYF. The DNA of the CDR3 is TGTGCCAGCAGTGACCGCAAACTAGCGGGGATTGCCTACGAGCAGTACTTC.

V gene TRBV3-1 (or the pseudogene TRBV3-2) combines with J gene TRBJ1-2; D call uncertain. Germline CDR1 and CDR2: LGHDT and YNNKEL (reference sequence). V lost 4 bases and J 6 bases, leaving 12 bases between the germline ends. The CDR3 consists of 13 residues. CDR3: CASSLGGKDGYTF. CDR3 DNA: TGTGCCAGCAGCCTAGGCGGGAAGGATGGCTACACCTTC.

In its sample, this clone was seen once. V is TRBV19 and J is TRBJ2-7, with D hard to call. Per germline, CDR1 LNHDA and CDR2 SQIVND (reference sequence). The CDR3 sequence is 13 residues long. V was pared by 4 bases and J by 3 bases, with 10 bases between. CDR3 in amino acids: CASSSSFGYEQYF. CDR3 coding DNA: TGTGCCAGTAGTAGCTCTTTCGGCTACGAGCAGTACTTC. Drawing the rest from reference TRBV19 and TRBJ2-7, the complete variable domain is DGGITQSPKYLFRKEGQNVTLSCEQNLNHDAMYWYRQDPGQGLRLIYYSQIVNDFQKGDIAEGYSVSREKKESFPLTVTSAQKNPTAFYLCASSSSFGYEQYFGPGTRLTVT.

The CDR3 reads CASSQLDTQYF. DNA of the CDR3: TGTGCCAGCAGCCAACTAGATACGCAGTATTTT. The chain joins TRBV6-2 or TRBV6-3 to TRBJ2-3; D call uncertain. The CDR3 is 11 amino acids. Germline V gene data show CDR1 as MNHEY and CDR2 as SVGEGT. The V and J ends lost 6 bases and 5 bases respectively, with 6 bases between them.

The chain joins TRBV6-5 to TRBJ2-1, with 8 positions matching TRBD2. This CDR3 contains 15 residues. Germline CDR1 and CDR2: MNHEY and SVGAGI. V was clipped by 5 bases and J by 0 bases; unmatched bases: 3. The CDR3 coding sequence is TGTGCCAGCAGTCTTCGGGGGGGCTCCTACAATGAGCAGTTCTTC. Its translation is CASSLRGGSYNEQFF.

The rearrangement uses TRBV7-3 and TRBJ2-1, with D tentatively TRBD1 (5 bases). Per the germline V gene, CDR1 is SGHTA and CDR2 is FQGTGA. Trimming cost V 1 base and J 3 bases, with 13 bases left between them. The CDR3 runs to 16 residues. The CDR3 DNA reads TGTGCCAGCAGCTTAAATCCCAGGGTGGGCTACAATGAGCAGTTCTTC. Translation gives CASSLNPRVGYNEQFF.

CDR3 amino acids: CASSSGYRGEQYF. The CDR3 coding sequence is TGTGCCAGCAGCTCCGGATACAGGGGCGAGCAGTACTTC. The chain uses TRBV11-2 and TRBJ2-7, with TRBD1 matching 7 bases. This CDR3 comprises 13 residues. The V segment lost 4 bases and the J segment 6 bases; nucleotides outside the gene matches: 6. Germline assignment: CDR1 SGHAT and CDR2 FQNNGV.

V and J are TRBV30 and TRBJ2-2; 9 bases match TRBD1. V was pared by 8 bases and J by 6 bases, with 7 bases of the junction left unmatched. Looked up from germline, CDR1 is GTSNPN and CDR2 is SVGIG (reference sequence). CDR3 length: 13 residues. The CDR3 sequence: CARNRGRAGELFF. The CDR3 DNA follows: TGTGCCCGGAACAGGGGGCGCGCCGGGGAGCTGTTTTTT.

The V gene is TRBV3-1 (or the pseudogene TRBV3-2), the J gene TRBJ2-3, with 10 bases aligning to TRBD2. Looked up from germline, CDR1 is LGHDT and CDR2 is YNNKEL (reference sequence). CDR3 size: 16 residues. Trimming at V came to 4 bases and at J to 3 bases, leaving 7 bases not matched to a gene. CDR3 loop: CASSLFSGLATDTQYF. For the CDR3, the DNA is TGTGCCAGCAGCCTATTCTCGGGACTAGCGACAGATACGCAGTATTTT.

The chain carries TRBV28 and TRBJ1-6, with 9 nucleotides matching TRBD1. Germline CDR1 reads MDHEN; CDR2 reads SYDVKM. Trimming removed 6 bases from V and 8 bases from J; junction bases left unmatched: 8. This CDR3 is built from 15 residues. The CDR3 region has the DNA TGTGCCAGCAGCCCTATTGGACAGGGGCATTCACCCCTCCACTTT. Its translation: CASSPIGQGHSPLHF. The whole variable domain, filled in from reference TRBV28 and TRBJ1-6, reads DVKVTQSSRYLVKRTGEKVFLECVQDMDHENMFWYRQDPGLGLRLIYFSYDVKMKEKGDIPEGYSVSREKKERFSLILESASTNQTSMYLCASSPIGQGHSPLHFGNGTRLTVT.

The chain has TRBV11-3 and TRBJ2-3, with a possible D match to TRBD2 (5 bases). The CDR3 runs 15 residues. Trimming removed 1 base from V and 2 bases from J, with 10 bases in between. Germline CDR1 reads SGHNT; CDR2 reads YENEEA. CDR3 coding DNA: TGTGCCAGCAGCTTAGGGACTCACTACACAGATACGCAGTATTTT. Amino acids: CASSLGTHYTDTQYF.

The chain is built from TRBV4-2 and TRBJ2-7, with TRBD1 matching 7 bases. The V gene's germline CDR1 is LGHNA and CDR2 YNFKEQ. The CDR3 is made up of 15 amino acids. The V gene end was trimmed by 1 base and the J gene end by 4 bases; junction bases not matched to a gene: 7. The chain's CDR3 is CASSQGQGRMYEQYF. As DNA, the CDR3 is TGTGCCAGCAGCCAAGGACAGGGTCGGATGTACGAGCAGTACTTC.

This clone was seen only a few times. The chain carries TRBV19 and TRBJ1-5; a weak D match, TRBD1 (5 bases). This CDR3 contains 14 residues. The V gene's germline CDR1 is LNHDA and CDR2 SQIVND (reference sequence). Between the trimmed V and J ends, which lost 9 bases and 0 bases, there was a span of 12 bases. The CDR3 loop is CASSDKPSNQPQHF. The CDR3 DNA reads as TGTGCCAGCTCGGACAAGCCTAGCAATCAGCCCCAGCATTTT.

This clone was counted between two and nine times. This chain uses TRBV11-2 with TRBJ2-6; perhaps TRBD1 as D (6 bases). V was trimmed by 0 bases and J by 0 bases, leaving 15 bases between them. The CDR3 has 19 amino acids. CDR1 and CDR2 from the germline V gene are SGHAT and FQNNGV. The CDR3 coding sequence is TGTGCCAGCAGCTTAGATTGGGGGCACCACAGCTCTGGGGCCAACGTCCTGACTTTC. Amino acid sequence: CASSLDWGHHSSGANVLTF.

The rearrangement links TRBV12-3 or TRBV12-4 to TRBJ2-5, with unresolved D. This CDR3 spans 13 amino acids. Between the trimmed V and J ends, which lost 6 bases and 4 bases, there was a span of 12 bases. As DNA, the CDR3 is TGTGCCAGCAGCCTCCCCGTCTCAGAGACCCAGTACTTC. Translation gives CASSLPVSETQYF.

The genes are TRBV5-4 and TRBJ2-7; tentative D call: TRBD1 (6 bases). This CDR3 is built from 15 residues. V shed 1 base and J shed 5 bases, with 16 bases lying between them. Per germline, CDR1 SGHNT and CDR2 YYREEE (reference sequence). The CDR3 protein is CASSLTGQIPNEQYF. The CDR3 DNA reads as TGTGCCAGCAGCTTGACAGGGCAAATTCCCAACGAGCAGTACTTC.

As concerns this clone: Other DNA sequences in this specimen translate into the identical CDR3. This rearrangement joins TRBV28 to TRBJ1-5; TRBD1 matches at 8 bases. The germline V gene has CDR1 MDHEN and CDR2 SYDVKM. This CDR3 has 15 residues. V trimming: 5 bases; J trimming: 4 bases; junction bases outside the gene matches: 7. As DNA, the CDR3 is TGTGCCAGCAGTCTCCTTACAGGGGGAAATCAGCCCCAGCATTTT. Protein product: CASSLLTGGNQPQHF. Complete variable domain (other parts from reference TRBV28 and TRBJ1-5): DVKVTQSSRYLVKRTGEKVFLECVQDMDHENMFWYRQDPGLGLRLIYFSYDVKMKEKGDIPEGYSVSREKKERFSLILESASTNQTSMYLCASSLLTGGNQPQHFGDGTRLSIL.

The chain has TRBV7-3 and TRBJ2-2; D may be TRBD2 (5 bases). CDR1 SGHTA and CDR2 FQGTGA come from the germline V gene. The CDR3 runs to 15 residues. V shed 2 bases and J shed 5 bases, with 12 bases lying between them. CDR3 amino acids: CASSLFRGGTGELFF. DNA for the CDR3: TGTGCCAGCAGCTTATTCCGGGGTGGGACCGGGGAGCTGTTTTTT.

J is TRBJ2-7 and V is TRBV6-6; the match to TRBD1 covers 8 bases. CDR1 is MNHNY, CDR2 SVGAGI, per germline (reference sequence). The CDR3 is 14 residues long. Germline trimming cut 2 bases from V and 6 bases from J; bases unmatched to any gene: 6. CDR3 bases: TGTGCCAGCAGTTACGGCAGGGGGCGGGTCGAGCAGTACTTC. This sequence encodes CASSYGRGRVEQYF.

This chain uses TRBV12-5 with TRBJ2-5; 11 positions match TRBD2. V lost 7 bases, J lost 4 bases, and 8 bases stayed unmatched. The length of the CDR3 is 15 residues. The germline CDR1 and CDR2 sequences are LGHNT and FRNRAP. The CDR3 here is CASAMGLAGGETQYF. The CDR3 coding sequence is TGTGCTAGTGCCATGGGTCTAGCGGGAGGAGAGACCCAGTACTTC.

The chain carries TRBV12-3 or TRBV12-4 and TRBJ2-7, with 11 positions matching TRBD1. The CDR3 is 13 residues long. The V segment lost 6 bases and the J segment 7 bases; nucleotides outside the gene matches: 5. CDR3 in amino acids: CASRRTGGEEQYF. The CDR3 DNA reads TGTGCCAGCAGGAGGACAGGGGGCGAAGAGCAGTACTTC.

The V and J genes are TRBV19 and TRBJ1-4; D is uncertain. CDR3 length equals 17 residues. The V gene lost 6 bases and the J gene lost 1 base, with 18 bases spanning the gap. CDR1 and CDR2 (germline): LNHDA, SQIVND (reference sequence). The CDR3 loop reads CASRPRPGEGTNEKLFF. As DNA, the CDR3 is TGTGCCAGTAGACCAAGGCCGGGAGAGGGAACTAATGAAAAACTGTTTTTT. The whole variable domain, filled in from reference TRBV19 and TRBJ1-4, reads DGGITQSPKYLFRKEGQNVTLSCEQNLNHDAMYWYRQDPGQGLRLIYYSQIVNDFQKGDIAEGYSVSREKKESFPLTVTSAQKNPTAFYLCASRPRPGEGTNEKLFFGSGTQLSVL.

V is TRBV28 and J is TRBJ1-4, with 9 bases that match TRBD1. The CDR3 extends over 13 amino acids. Germline V CDR1 and CDR2: MDHEN, SYDVKM. Unmatched junction bases numbered 4, after V lost 6 bases and J lost 8 bases. The chain's CDR3 is CASRTGGYEKLFF. The CDR3 region has the DNA TGTGCCAGCAGGACAGGGGGTTACGAAAAACTGTTTTTT.